This T cell receptor beta chain was found in a study of spatial heterogeneity in lung cancer (dated by TCRdb to the late 2010s). Broadly, across the study: The donors were 60 to 80 patients from the lung TRACERx cohort who had early-stage, untreated non-small cell lung cancer. Follow-up PBMC samples were sequenced whenever available, with the median time to follow-up being two to three years after resection. Beta-chain transcripts were consistently detected in greater numbers than alpha-chain transcripts, which likely reflects a higher abundance of beta-chain transcripts. In the raw uncorrected reads, each unique combination of TCR and UMI appeared more than ten times on average. In non-small cell lung cancer, the study made a quantitative comparison of TCR alpha and beta repertoires among multiple tumor regions, matched nontumor lung and blood. TCR repertoire features were related to nonsynonymous mutation counts determined by whole-exome sequencing of tumor tissue. Both alpha and beta chains were TCR-sequenced in 220 or so tumor regions, roughly 70 matched nontumor lung samples and roughly 54 PBMC samples obtained at surgery.

By its share of the sample, this clonotype is medium-sized (0.01 to 0.1%). Its antigen is still unknown. Per-base qualities were not stored, and no clone one base away is much larger. Study-wide findings and limitations: Confirming at a functional level the hypothesis that regional TCRs recognize regional mutations was considered to require additional single-cell paired TCR alpha and beta sequencing. Ubiquitous expanded tumor TCRs were detected in blood more often at tumor resection than at routine follow-up. Only approximately 13 patients were included in the comparisons of baseline and follow-up blood repertoires.

What this sample's time point label stands for: blood at routine non-recurrence follow-up after resection. Whole RNA extracted from tumor and nontumor lung tissue, or from cryopreserved PBMC samples, was used for TCR sequencing without cell sorting. A patient was chosen for TCR sequencing only when enough RNA was available from at least two tumor regions. The library was made by 5' RACE. The sample was run on a NextSeq 500. To allow correction of PCR and sequencing errors, the TCR library protocol tagged every TCR cDNA molecule with a unique molecular identifier. Per the original workflow: TCR identification, UMI-based error correction and CDR3 extraction were performed with Decombinator tools. TCRs above a frequency of 2 per 1,000, corresponding to the top 1% of the tumor frequency distribution, were defined as expanded. Each repertoire was subsampled 100 times to 5,000 TCRs, after which Renyi diversity was computed with the R vegan package. To build CDR3 similarity networks, amino acid triplet string-kernel similarity was used, and CDR3s were connected when their pairwise similarity was above 0.82. TCRdb passed the public sequencing reads through fastp at Q25 and MiXCR, retaining productive beta sequences. CDR3 protein duplicates are merged, each entry listing the most common genes and DNA. These V and J calls rely on TCRdb rather than the paper's analysis. The sample table contains about 17,000 distinct CDR3 sequences; only one count was recorded for about a fifth of them. The top ten clonotypes cover roughly 6.5% of the sample.

The sample here was PBMCs, taken at follow-up. This TCR came from a male donor with early-stage non-small cell lung cancer.

This receptor has the CDR3 CASSLERQETQYF. The sequence in DNA is TGTGCCAGCAGCTTAGAACGCCAAGAGACCCAGTACTTC. The receptor chain draws on TRBV11-2 and TRBJ2-5, with the D gene too uncertain to name. Taken from the germline V gene, the CDR1 and CDR2 loops are SGHAT and FQNNGV. The CDR3 covers 13 residues, taking in both the cysteine and the phenylalanine. Of all the DNA, just the CDR3 is kept, 39 bases in frame from base 1. Trimming removed 0 bases from V and 1 base from J, leaving 3 bases between the germline ends. The CDR3 plus the reference TRBV11-2 and TRBJ2-5 genes for the other parts give the full variable domain: EAGVAQSPRYKIIEKRQSVAFWCNPISGHATLYWYQQILGQGPKLLIQFQNNGVVDDSQLPKDRFSAERLKGVDSTLKIQPAKLEDSAVYLCASSLERQETQYFGPGTRLLVL.